These 22 T cell receptor beta chains came from one sample sequenced in a study of blood T cell repertoires in COVID-19. Repertoires were generated with immunoSEQ multiplex PCR, while TCRdb's copy carries only in-frame clones and drops some. Among about 350,000 clones listed, roughly 87% were seen once. The sample comprised PBMCs or T cells enriched from blood (not recorded which). These receptors were collected from a woman younger than 45 who had recovered from COVID-19.

The rearrangement joins TRBV6-1 to TRBJ1-4, with 7 positions matching TRBD1. This CDR3 has 18 residues. J gave up 4 bases and V 0 bases, and 11 bases lay outside the gene matches. Germline V CDR1 and CDR2: MNHNS, SASEGT. In DNA form, the CDR3 reads TGTGCCAGCAGTGAAGCGGAGGGGGCGCGAGGGTTTAATGAAAAACTGTTTTTT. Translation gives CASSEAEGARGFNEKLFF.

J is TRBJ1-1 and V is TRBV4-1; 7 bases are a match to TRBD1. From germline, CDR1 is MGHRA and CDR2 YSYEKL. V was pared by 3 bases and J by 1 base, with 8 bases of the junction left unmatched. The CDR3 loop spans 16 amino acids. As DNA, the CDR3 is TGCGCCAGCAGCCACGCCGGGACAGCCAGGAACACTGAAGCTTTCTTT. Translated, it gives CASSHAGTARNTEAFF.

Worth noting for this clone: Other DNA variants within this sample encode the same CDR3. The gene calls are TRBV11-2 and TRBJ1-1, with a tentative D call TRBD1 (6 bases). Germline V CDR1 and CDR2: SGHAT, FQNNGV. V gave up 1 base and J gave up 4 bases, with 13 bases separating them. The CDR3 covers 15 residues. The CDR3 sequence is CASSLVGRGGTEAFF. The DNA of the CDR3 is TGTGCCAGCAGCTTAGTTGGGAGGGGGGGCACTGAAGCTTTCTTT.

CDR3 sequence: CASSLYGGIYNEQFF. CDR3 nucleotide sequence: TGTGCCAGCAGCTTATATGGGGGGATCTACAATGAGCAGTTCTTC. The chain recombines TRBV7-2 with TRBJ2-1; a possible D gene is TRBD2 (6 bases). In germline, CDR1 is SGHTA, CDR2 FQGNSA. The CDR3 contains 15 residues. Trimming pared 2 bases from V and 3 bases from J, leaving 11 bases between.

The rearrangement links TRBV7-9 to TRBJ1-2; perhaps TRBD1 as D (6 bases). Between the trimmed V and J ends, which lost 1 base and 2 bases, there was a span of 11 bases. The CDR3 loop spans 15 amino acids. In germline, CDR1 is SEHNR, CDR2 FQNEAQ (reference sequence). This chain's CDR3 is CASSLETGGNYGYTF. The CDR3 DNA sequence: TGTGCCAGCAGCTTAGAAACTGGGGGCAACTATGGCTACACCTTC.

The rearrangement links TRBV5-4 to TRBJ1-4; tentative D call: TRBD1 (5 bases). V was shortened by 0 bases and J by 3 bases, with 9 bases between the two germline ends. Germline-derived CDR1 and CDR2 are SGHNT and YYREEE (reference sequence). The CDR3 length is 15 residues. CDR3 DNA: TGTGCCAGCAGCTTGGTGGGGGGAGCTAATGAAAAACTGTTTTTT. Amino acids: CASSLVGGANEKLFF.

The rearrangement joins TRBV29-1 to TRBJ2-5; 7 bases agree with TRBD2. The CDR3 has 12 residues. Looked up from germline, CDR1 is SQVTM and CDR2 is ANQGSEA. The junction had 1 base not matched to a gene; V was cut back by 4 bases and J by 2 bases. As DNA, the CDR3 is TGCAGCGTTGGGGGGGGTCAAGAGACCCAGTACTTC. As protein: CSVGGGQETQYF.

The chain combines TRBV3-1 (or the pseudogene TRBV3-2) with TRBJ2-7; 7 nucleotides match TRBD1. This CDR3 comprises 15 residues. The germline V gene has CDR1 LGHDT and CDR2 YNNKEL (reference sequence). With 4 bases clipped from V and 2 bases from J, the junction kept 8 bases outside the gene matches. CDR3 protein: CASSPGQSRAYEQYF. The CDR3 DNA sequence: TGTGCCAGCAGCCCGGGACAGTCGAGAGCCTACGAGCAGTACTTC.

This clone was seen only a few times. This chain connects TRBV30 to TRBJ2-2; 8 positions agree with TRBD1. The CDR3 consists of 14 residues. Germline V gives CDR1 GTSNPN, CDR2 SVGIG (reference sequence). Unmatched junction bases numbered 11, after V lost 8 bases and J lost 6 bases. The CDR3 protein is CASGVQGVSGELFF. In DNA form, the CDR3 reads TGTGCCAGCGGAGTACAGGGGGTGTCCGGGGAGCTGTTTTTT.

The V gene is TRBV2, the J gene TRBJ1-2; the D is unclear. The germline V and J ends were trimmed by 0 bases and 4 bases, with 12 bases remaining between them. Germline V CDR1 and CDR2: SNHLY, FYNNEI. The CDR3 extends over 15 amino acids. In DNA, the CDR3 is TGTGCCAGCAGTGAAGCGTCGCCAGGTCTCTATGGCTACACCTTC. It is translated as CASSEASPGLYGYTF. Looking up the rest from reference TRBV2 and TRBJ1-2 gives the full variable domain: EPEVTQTPSHQVTQMGQEVILRCVPISNHLYFYWYRQILGQKVEFLVSFYNNEISEKSEIFDDQFSVERPDGSNFTLKIRSTKLEDSAMYFCASSEASPGLYGYTFGSGTRLTVV.

The chain carries TRBV5-1 and TRBJ1-2; 11 nucleotides agree with TRBD1. The CDR3 sequence is 15 residues long. CDR1 and CDR2 (germline): SGHRS, YFSETQ. With 4 bases clipped from V and 7 bases from J, the junction kept 9 bases outside the gene matches. CDR3 region: CASSPGTGGDSGYTF. The CDR3 bases are TGCGCCAGCAGCCCCGGGACAGGGGGGGATAGTGGCTACACCTTC.

V is TRBV5-1 and J is TRBJ1-2, with TRBD1 as a possible D gene (5 bases). V gave up 0 bases and J gave up 1 base, with 13 bases separating them. Germline V gene data show CDR1 as SGHRS and CDR2 as YFSETQ. CDR3 size: 16 residues. CDR3 protein: CASSLAPTTDNYGYTF. The CDR3 bases are TGCGCCAGCAGCTTGGCGCCCACGACAGATAACTATGGCTACACCTTC.

V and J are TRBV5-6 and TRBJ2-1, with a possible D match to TRBD2 (6 bases). The CDR3 spans 16 residues. V was shortened by 0 bases and J by 6 bases, with 16 bases between the two germline ends. Germline V lookup: CDR1 SGHDT, CDR2 YYEEEE. The CDR3 region is CASSLAWGVTGNEQFF. The CDR3, as DNA: TGTGCCAGCAGCTTGGCCTGGGGGGTCACCGGCAATGAGCAGTTCTTC.

V and J are TRBV3-1 (or the pseudogene TRBV3-2) and TRBJ2-5; 11 bases align to TRBD2. There are 15 residues in the CDR3. The trim removed 4 bases at V and 5 bases at J, leaving 6 bases unmatched. CDR1 is LGHDT, CDR2 YNNKEL, per germline (reference sequence). The CDR3 nucleotides read TGTGCCAGCAGCCGTAGCGGGGGGGCAGGGGAGACCCAGTACTTC. Translated: CASSRSGGAGETQYF.

This clone has only one observation. The rearrangement uses TRBV5-1 and TRBJ1-2; 10 nucleotides align to TRBD1. V gave up 4 bases and J gave up 3 bases; unmatched junction bases: 6. CDR3 size: 15 residues. The germline gives CDR1 SGHRS, CDR2 YFSETQ. The CDR3 protein is CASSPGTGDHYGYTF. The CDR3 nucleotides read TGCGCCAGCAGCCCCGGGACAGGGGATCACTATGGCTACACCTTC. Drawing the rest from reference TRBV5-1 and TRBJ1-2, the complete variable domain is KAGVTQTPRYLIKTRGQQVTLSCSPISGHRSVSWYQQTPGQGLQFLFEYFSETQRNKGNFPGRFSGRQFSNSRSEMNVSTLELGDSALYLCASSPGTGDHYGYTFGSGTRLTVV.

This sequence joins TRBV19 and TRBJ1-4, with TRBD1 matching 7 bases. Germline CDR1 reads LNHDA; CDR2 reads SQIVND (reference sequence). Losses at the gene ends were 5 bases for V and 7 bases for J; bases not matched to a gene: 10. CDR3 length: 15 residues. The CDR3 is CASSAQGMVGEKLFF. CDR3 in DNA: TGTGCCAGTAGTGCACAGGGGATGGTCGGTGAAAAACTGTTTTTT.

The chain joins TRBV7-9 to TRBJ1-1; 9 bases fit TRBD1. The junction had 1 base not matched to a gene; V was cut back by 1 base and J by 1 base. The CDR3 runs to 15 residues. The germline gives CDR1 SEHNR, CDR2 FQNEAQ (reference sequence). The chain's CDR3 is CASSLGGQGNTEAFF. Here the CDR3 DNA reads TGTGCCAGCAGCTTAGGGGGACAGGGGAACACTGAAGCTTTCTTT. Filled out from reference TRBV7-9 and TRBJ1-1, the complete variable domain reads DTGVSQNPRHKITKRGQNVTFRCDPISEHNRLYWYRQTLGQGPEFLTYFQNEAQLEKSRLLSDRFSAERPKGSFSTLEIQRTEQGDSAMYLCASSLGGQGNTEAFFGQGTRLTVV.

The chain recombines TRBV7-2 with TRBJ1-1, with 11 positions matching TRBD1. Germline V CDR1 and CDR2: SGHTA, FQGNSA. The ends lost 5 bases at V and 5 bases at J; junction bases unmatched: 4. This CDR3 spans 14 amino acids. The CDR3 nucleotides are TGTGCCAGCAGCCTGGACAGGGGGCAGACTGAAGCTTTCTTT. It yields the protein CASSLDRGQTEAFF.

The chain combines TRBV10-1 with TRBJ2-5, with D perhaps TRBD1 (6 bases). CDR1 is WNHNN and CDR2 is SYGVQD in the germline V gene (reference sequence). Trimming cost V 2 bases and J 2 bases, with 12 bases left between them. The CDR3 totals 15 residues. This chain's CDR3 is CASSEGRTAQETQYF. In DNA form, the CDR3 reads TGCGCCAGCAGTGAGGGACGGACAGCTCAAGAGACCCAGTACTTC.

This chain connects TRBV7-9 to TRBJ1-5; 9 bases match TRBD1. Losses at the gene ends were 2 bases for V and 4 bases for J; bases not matched to a gene: 3. The CDR3 consists of 15 residues. CDR1 and CDR2 (germline): SEHNR, FQNEAQ (reference sequence). CDR3 DNA: TGTGCCAGCAGCTTAACAGGGGGCACGAATCAGCCCCAGCATTTT. This gives the protein CASSLTGGTNQPQHF.

The genes are TRBV5-6 and TRBJ2-7, with 7 bases matching TRBD1. Germline loops: CDR1 SGHDT, CDR2 YYEEEE. V shed 4 bases, J shed 2 bases, and the junction held 6 bases outside the gene matches. The CDR3 has 14 residues. CDR3 amino acids: CASSPRQGAYEQYF. CDR3 nucleotide sequence: TGTGCCAGCAGCCCGCGACAGGGTGCCTACGAGCAGTACTTC.

This clone was counted a few times. The CDR3 loop is CASSFRRDSYEQYF. The CDR3 nucleotides read TGTGCCAGCAGCTTTAGGAGGGACTCCTACGAGCAGTACTTC. The V gene is TRBV5-6, the J gene TRBJ2-7; the D gene is possibly TRBD2 (6 bases). The length of the CDR3 is 14 residues. Germline loops: CDR1 SGHDT, CDR2 YYEEEE. The germline V and J ends were trimmed by 2 bases and 0 bases, with 9 bases remaining between them.